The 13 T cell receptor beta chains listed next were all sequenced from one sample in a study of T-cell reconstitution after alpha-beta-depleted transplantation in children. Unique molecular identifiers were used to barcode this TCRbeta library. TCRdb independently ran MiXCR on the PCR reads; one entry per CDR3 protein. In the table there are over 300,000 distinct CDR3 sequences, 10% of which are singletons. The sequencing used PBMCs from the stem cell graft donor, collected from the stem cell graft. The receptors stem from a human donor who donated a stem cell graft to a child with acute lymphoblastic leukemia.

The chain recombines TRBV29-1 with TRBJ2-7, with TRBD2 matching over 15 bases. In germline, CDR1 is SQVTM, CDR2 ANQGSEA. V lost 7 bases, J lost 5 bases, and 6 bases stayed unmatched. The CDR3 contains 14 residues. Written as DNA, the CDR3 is TGCAGCGCCGAGGGACTAGCGGGAGGTGACGAGCAGTACTTC. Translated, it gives CSAEGLAGGDEQYF.

This chain's CDR3 is CASSSLAGGPNTGELFF. The CDR3 DNA follows: TGTGCCAGCAGCTCACTAGCGGGAGGGCCGAACACCGGGGAGCTGTTTTTT. The chain joins TRBV7-2 to TRBJ2-2; 13 bases are a match to TRBD2. With V trimmed by 4 bases and J by 0 bases, 2 bases remained unmatched. Germline V gene sequence: CDR1 SGHTA, CDR2 FQGNSA. The CDR3 covers 17 residues.

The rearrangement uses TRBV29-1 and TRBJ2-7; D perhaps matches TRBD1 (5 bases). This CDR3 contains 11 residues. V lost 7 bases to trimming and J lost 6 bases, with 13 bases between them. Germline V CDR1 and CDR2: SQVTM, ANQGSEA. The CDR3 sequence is CSGQAGREQYF. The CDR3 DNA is TGCAGCGGCCAGGCAGGGCGCGAGCAGTACTTC.

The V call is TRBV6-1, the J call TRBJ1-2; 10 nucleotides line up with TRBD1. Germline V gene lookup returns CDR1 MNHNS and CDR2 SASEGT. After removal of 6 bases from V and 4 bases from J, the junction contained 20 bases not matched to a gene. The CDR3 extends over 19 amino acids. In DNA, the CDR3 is TGTGCCAGCAGCAAAAACATTCTTATCGGACAGGGGGGAGTCTATGGCTACACCTTC. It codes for CASSKNILIGQGGVYGYTF.

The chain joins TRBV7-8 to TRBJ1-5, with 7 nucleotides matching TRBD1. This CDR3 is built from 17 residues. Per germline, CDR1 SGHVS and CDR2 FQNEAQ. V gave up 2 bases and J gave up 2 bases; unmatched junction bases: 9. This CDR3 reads CASSLLRGLAGNQPQHF. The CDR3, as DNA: TGTGCCAGCAGCTTATTAAGGGGGCTGGCGGGCAATCAGCCCCAGCATTTT.

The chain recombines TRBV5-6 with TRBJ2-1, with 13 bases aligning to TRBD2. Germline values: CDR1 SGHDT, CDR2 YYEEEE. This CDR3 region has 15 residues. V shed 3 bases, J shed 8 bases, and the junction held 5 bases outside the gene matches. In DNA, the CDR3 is TGTGCCAGCAGCTCCGGGACTAGCGGGATTCATGAGCAGTTCTTC. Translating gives CASSSGTSGIHEQFF.

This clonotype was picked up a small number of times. The CDR3, as DNA: TGTGCCAGCGAAAACCTACCTTGGGAAGAAAAACTGTTTTTT. It translates to CASENLPWEEKLFF. The V call is TRBV5-5, the J call TRBJ1-4, with D unclear. Germline V gives CDR1 SGHKS, CDR2 YYEKEE (reference sequence). With 7 bases removed from V and 8 bases from J, the gap between germline ends came to 18 bases. CDR3 length: 14 amino acids.

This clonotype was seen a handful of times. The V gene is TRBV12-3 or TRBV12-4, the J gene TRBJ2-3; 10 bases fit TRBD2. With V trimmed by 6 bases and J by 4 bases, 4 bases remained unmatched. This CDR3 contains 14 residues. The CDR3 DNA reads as TGTGCCAGCAGACCTAGCGGGAGCGCAGATACGCAGTATTTT. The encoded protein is CASRPSGSADTQYF.

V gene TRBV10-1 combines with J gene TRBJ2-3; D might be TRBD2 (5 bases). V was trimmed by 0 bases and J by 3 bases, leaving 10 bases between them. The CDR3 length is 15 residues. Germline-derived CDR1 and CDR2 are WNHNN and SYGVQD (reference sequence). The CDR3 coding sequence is TGCGCCAGCAGTGAGTCCGCGGAGGCTACAGATACGCAGTATTTT. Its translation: CASSESAEATDTQYF.

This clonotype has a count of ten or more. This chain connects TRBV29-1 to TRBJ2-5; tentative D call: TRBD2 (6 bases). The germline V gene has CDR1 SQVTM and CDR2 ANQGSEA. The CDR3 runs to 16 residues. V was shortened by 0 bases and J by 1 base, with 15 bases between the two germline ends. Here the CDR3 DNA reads TGCAGCGTTGAAGATTTCCCGGAGCGGGCCCAAGAGACCCAGTACTTC. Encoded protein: CSVEDFPERAQETQYF.

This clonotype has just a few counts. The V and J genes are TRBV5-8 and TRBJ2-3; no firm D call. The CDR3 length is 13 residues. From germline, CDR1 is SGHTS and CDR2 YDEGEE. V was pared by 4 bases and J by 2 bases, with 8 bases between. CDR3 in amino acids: CASSPNTTDTQYF. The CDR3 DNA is TGTGCCAGCAGCCCAAATACCACAGATACGCAGTATTTT.

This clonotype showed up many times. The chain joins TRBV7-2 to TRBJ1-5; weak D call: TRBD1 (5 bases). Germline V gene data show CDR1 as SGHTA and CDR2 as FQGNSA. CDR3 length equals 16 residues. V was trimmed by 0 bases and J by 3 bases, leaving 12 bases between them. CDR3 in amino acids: CASSLAGQGINQPQHF. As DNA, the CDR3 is TGTGCCAGCAGCTTAGCAGGGCAGGGTATCAATCAGCCCCAGCATTTT. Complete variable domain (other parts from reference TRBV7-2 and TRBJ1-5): GAGVSQSPSNKVTEKGKDVELRCDPISGHTALYWYRQSLGQGLEFLIYFQGNSAPDKSGLPSDRFSAERTGGSVSTLTIQRTQQEDSAVYLCASSLAGQGINQPQHFGDGTRLSIL.

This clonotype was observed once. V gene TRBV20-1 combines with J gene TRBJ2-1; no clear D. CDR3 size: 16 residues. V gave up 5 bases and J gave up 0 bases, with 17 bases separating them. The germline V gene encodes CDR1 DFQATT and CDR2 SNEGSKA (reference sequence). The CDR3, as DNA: TGCAGTGCTCCCCAGTTCACTGCCCTCTCCTACAATGAGCAGTTCTTC. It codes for CSAPQFTALSYNEQFF.